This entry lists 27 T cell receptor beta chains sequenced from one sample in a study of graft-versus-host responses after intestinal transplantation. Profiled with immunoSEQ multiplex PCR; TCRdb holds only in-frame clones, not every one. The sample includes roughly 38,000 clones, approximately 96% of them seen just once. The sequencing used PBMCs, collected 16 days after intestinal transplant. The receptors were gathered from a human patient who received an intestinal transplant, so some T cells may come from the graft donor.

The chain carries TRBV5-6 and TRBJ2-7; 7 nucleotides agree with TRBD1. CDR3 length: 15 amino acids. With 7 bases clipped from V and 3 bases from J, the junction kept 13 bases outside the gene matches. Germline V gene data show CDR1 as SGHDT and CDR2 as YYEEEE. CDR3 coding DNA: TGTGCCAGCGAAAACCGGGACAGATTTTACTACGAGCAGTACTTC. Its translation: CASENRDRFYYEQYF.

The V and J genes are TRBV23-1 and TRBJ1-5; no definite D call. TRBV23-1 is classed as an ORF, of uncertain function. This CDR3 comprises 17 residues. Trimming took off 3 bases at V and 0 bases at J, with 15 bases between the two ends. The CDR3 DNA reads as TGCGCCAGCAGTCACCACCGGAGACGGCTTAGCAATCAGCCCCAGCATTTT. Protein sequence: CASSHHRRRLSNQPQHF.

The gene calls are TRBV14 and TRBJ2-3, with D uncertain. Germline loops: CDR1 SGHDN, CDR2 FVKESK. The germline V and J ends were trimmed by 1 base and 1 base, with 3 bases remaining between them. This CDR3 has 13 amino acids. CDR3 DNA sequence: TGTGCCAGCAGCCAAGGGGGCACAGATACGCAGTATTTT. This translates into CASSQGGTDTQYF. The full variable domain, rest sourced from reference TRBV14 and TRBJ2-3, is EAGVTQFPSHSVIEKGQTVTLRCDPISGHDNLYWYRRVMGKEIKFLLHFVKESKQDESGMPNNRFLAERTGGTYSTLKVQPAELEDSGVYFCASSQGGTDTQYFGPGTRLTVL.

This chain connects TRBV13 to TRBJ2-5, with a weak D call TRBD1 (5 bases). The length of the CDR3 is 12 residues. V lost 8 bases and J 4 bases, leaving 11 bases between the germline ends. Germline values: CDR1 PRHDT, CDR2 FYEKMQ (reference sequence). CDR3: CASERQGETQYF. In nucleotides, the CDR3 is TGTGCCAGCGAGAGGCAGGGAGAGACCCAGTACTTC.

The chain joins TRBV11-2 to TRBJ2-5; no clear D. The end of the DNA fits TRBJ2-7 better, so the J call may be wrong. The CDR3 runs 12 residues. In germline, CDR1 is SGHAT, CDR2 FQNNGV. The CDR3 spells CASSAASYEQYF. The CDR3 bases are TGTGCCAGCAGCGCAGCGTCCTACGAGCAGTACTTC.

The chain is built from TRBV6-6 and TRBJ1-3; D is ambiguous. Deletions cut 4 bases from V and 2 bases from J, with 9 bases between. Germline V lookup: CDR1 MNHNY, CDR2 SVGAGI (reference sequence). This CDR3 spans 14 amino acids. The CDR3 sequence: CASSFAQAGNTIYF. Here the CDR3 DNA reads TGTGCCAGCAGTTTTGCCCAGGCTGGAAACACCATATATTTT.

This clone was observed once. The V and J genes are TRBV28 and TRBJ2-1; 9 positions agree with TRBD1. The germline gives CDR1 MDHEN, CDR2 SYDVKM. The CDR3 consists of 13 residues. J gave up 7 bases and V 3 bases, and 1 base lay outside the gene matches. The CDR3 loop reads CASSLDRGNEQFF. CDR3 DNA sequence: TGTGCCAGCAGTTTGGACAGGGGAAATGAGCAGTTCTTC.

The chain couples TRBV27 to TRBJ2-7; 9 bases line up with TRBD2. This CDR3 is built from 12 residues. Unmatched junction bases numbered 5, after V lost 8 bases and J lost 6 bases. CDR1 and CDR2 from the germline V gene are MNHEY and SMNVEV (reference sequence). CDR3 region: CASGAGGFEQYF. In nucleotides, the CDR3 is TGTGCCAGCGGTGCGGGAGGGTTCGAGCAGTACTTC.

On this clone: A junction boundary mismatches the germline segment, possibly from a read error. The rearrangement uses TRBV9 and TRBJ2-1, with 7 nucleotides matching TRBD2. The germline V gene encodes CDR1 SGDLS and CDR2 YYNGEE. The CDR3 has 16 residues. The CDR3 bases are TGTGCCAGCAGCGTAGATAGGGGACTACGCTACAATGGGCAGTTCTTC. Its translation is CASSVDRGLRYNGQFF.

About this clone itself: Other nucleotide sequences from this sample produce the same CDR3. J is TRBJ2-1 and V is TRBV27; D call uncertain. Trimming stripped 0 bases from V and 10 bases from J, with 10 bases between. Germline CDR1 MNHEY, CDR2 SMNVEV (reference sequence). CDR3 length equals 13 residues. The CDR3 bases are TGTGCCAGCAGTTTATCCGGGCTTCCCGAGCAGTTCTTC. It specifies CASSLSGLPEQFF.

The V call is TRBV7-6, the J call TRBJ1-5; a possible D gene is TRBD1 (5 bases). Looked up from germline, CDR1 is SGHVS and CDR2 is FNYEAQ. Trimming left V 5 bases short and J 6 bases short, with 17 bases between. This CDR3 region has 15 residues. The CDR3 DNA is TGTGCCAGCAGCCTGACCGGCGGGGGGACTCAGCCCCAGCATTTT. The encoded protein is CASSLTGGGTQPQHF.

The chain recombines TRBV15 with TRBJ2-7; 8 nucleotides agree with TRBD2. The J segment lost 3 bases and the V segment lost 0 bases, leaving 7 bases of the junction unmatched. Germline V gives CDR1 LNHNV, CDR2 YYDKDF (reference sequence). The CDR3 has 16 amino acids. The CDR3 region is CATSRDGTGGGYEQYF. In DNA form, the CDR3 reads TGTGCCACCAGCAGAGATGGGACGGGAGGGGGCTACGAGCAGTACTTC.

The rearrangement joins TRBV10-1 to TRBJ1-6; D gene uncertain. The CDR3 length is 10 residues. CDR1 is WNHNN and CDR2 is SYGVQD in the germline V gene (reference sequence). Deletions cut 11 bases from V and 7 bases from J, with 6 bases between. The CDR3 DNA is TGCGCCGTGATGAATTCACCCCTCCACTTT. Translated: CAVMNSPLHF.

This CDR3 is CASSVEGSGNTIYF. The CDR3 nucleotides are TGTGCCAGCAGCGTAGAAGGCTCTGGAAACACCATATATTTT. This chain joins TRBV9 and TRBJ1-3; D ambiguous. V lost 0 bases to trimming and J lost 0 bases, with 4 bases between them. In germline, CDR1 is SGDLS, CDR2 YYNGEE. The CDR3 consists of 14 residues.

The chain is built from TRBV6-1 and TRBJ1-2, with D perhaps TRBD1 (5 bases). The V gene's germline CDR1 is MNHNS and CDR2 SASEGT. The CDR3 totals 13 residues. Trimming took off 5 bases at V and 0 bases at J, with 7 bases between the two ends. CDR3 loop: CASSLTANYGYTF. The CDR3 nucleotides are TGTGCCAGCAGTTTGACAGCTAACTATGGCTACACCTTC.

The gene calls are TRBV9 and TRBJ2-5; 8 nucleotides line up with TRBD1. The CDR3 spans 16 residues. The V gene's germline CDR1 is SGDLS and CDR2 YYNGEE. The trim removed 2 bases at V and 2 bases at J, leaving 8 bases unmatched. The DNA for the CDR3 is TGTGCCAGCAGCGTGTCTACAGGGGGAGTGCAAGAGACCCAGTACTTC. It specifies CASSVSTGGVQETQYF.

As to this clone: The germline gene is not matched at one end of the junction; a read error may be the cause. CDR3 in amino acids: CASSLRGSTDTQYF. The CDR3 DNA follows: TGTGCTAGCAGCCTCAGGGGAAGCACAGATACGCAGTATTTT. This sequence joins TRBV7-7 and TRBJ2-3, with D perhaps TRBD1 (6 bases). The CDR3 has 14 residues. Germline V gene data show CDR1 as SSHAT and CDR2 as FNYEAQ (reference sequence).

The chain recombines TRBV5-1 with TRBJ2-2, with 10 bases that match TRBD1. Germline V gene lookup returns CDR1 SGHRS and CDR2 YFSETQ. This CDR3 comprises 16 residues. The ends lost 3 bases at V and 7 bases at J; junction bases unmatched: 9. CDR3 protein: CASSSQDRGSIGELFF. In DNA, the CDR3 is TGCGCCAGCAGCTCTCAGGACAGGGGGTCGATCGGGGAGCTGTTTTTT.

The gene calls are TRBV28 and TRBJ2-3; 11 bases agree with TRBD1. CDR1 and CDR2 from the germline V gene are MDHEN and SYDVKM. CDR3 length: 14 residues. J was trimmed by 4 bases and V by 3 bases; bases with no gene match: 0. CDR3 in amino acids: CASSLDRGPDTQYF. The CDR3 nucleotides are TGTGCCAGCAGTTTGGACAGGGGGCCAGATACGCAGTATTTT.

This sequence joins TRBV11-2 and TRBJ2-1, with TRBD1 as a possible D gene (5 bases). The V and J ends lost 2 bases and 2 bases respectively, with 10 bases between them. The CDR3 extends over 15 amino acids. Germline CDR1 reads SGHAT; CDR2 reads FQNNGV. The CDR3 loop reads CASSLQAGTYNEQFF. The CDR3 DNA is TGTGCCAGCAGCTTACAGGCAGGGACCTACAATGAGCAGTTCTTC.

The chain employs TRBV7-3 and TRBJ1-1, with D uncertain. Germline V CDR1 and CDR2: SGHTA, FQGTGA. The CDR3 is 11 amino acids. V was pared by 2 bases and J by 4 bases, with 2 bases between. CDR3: CASSLGTEAFF. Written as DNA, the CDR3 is TGTGCCAGCAGCTTAGGCACTGAAGCTTTCTTT.

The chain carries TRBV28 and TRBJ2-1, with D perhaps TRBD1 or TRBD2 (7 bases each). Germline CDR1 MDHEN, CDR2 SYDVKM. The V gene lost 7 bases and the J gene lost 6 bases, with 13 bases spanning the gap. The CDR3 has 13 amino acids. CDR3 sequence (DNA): TGTGCCAGCACCTTCAGGGGGGGCAATGAGCAGTTCTTC. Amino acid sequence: CASTFRGGNEQFF.

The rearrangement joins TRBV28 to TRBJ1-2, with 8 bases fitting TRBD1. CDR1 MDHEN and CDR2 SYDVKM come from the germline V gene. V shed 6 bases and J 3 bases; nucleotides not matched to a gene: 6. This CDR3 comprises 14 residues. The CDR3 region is CASRYRGKDYGYTF. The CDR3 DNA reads TGTGCCAGCAGGTACAGGGGGAAAGACTATGGCTACACCTTC.

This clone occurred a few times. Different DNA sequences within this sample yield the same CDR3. The CDR3 DNA reads as TGCGCCAGCCGCGGGTACGAGCAGTACTTC. Amino acids: CASRGYEQYF. V gene TRBV10-2 combines with J gene TRBJ2-7; TRBD2 might be the D (5 bases). The CDR3 contains 10 residues. Germline V gene sequence: CDR1 WSHSY, CDR2 SAAADI. With 8 bases removed from V and 4 bases from J, the gap between germline ends came to 6 bases.

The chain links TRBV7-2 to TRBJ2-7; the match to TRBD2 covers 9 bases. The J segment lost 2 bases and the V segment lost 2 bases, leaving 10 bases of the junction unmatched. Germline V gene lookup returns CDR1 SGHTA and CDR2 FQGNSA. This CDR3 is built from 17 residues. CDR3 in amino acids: CASSLSRLGGRAYEQYF. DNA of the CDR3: TGTGCCAGCAGCTTAAGTCGTCTCGGCGGGAGGGCCTACGAGCAGTACTTC.

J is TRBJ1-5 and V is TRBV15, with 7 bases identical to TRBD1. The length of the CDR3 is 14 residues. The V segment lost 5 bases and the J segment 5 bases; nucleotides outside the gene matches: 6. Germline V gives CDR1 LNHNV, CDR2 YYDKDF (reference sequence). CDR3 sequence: CATSQRDSDQPQHF. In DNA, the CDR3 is TGTGCCACCAGCCAACGGGACAGTGATCAGCCCCAGCATTTT.

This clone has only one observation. CDR3 amino acids: CASSSYNNQPQHF. Here the CDR3 DNA reads TGTGCCAGCAGCTCATACAACAATCAGCCCCAGCATTTT. The chain links TRBV7-2 to TRBJ1-5; no clear D gene. CDR3 length equals 13 residues. Germline lookup yields CDR1 SGHTA and CDR2 FQGNSA. V lost 4 bases and J 3 bases, leaving 7 bases between the germline ends.